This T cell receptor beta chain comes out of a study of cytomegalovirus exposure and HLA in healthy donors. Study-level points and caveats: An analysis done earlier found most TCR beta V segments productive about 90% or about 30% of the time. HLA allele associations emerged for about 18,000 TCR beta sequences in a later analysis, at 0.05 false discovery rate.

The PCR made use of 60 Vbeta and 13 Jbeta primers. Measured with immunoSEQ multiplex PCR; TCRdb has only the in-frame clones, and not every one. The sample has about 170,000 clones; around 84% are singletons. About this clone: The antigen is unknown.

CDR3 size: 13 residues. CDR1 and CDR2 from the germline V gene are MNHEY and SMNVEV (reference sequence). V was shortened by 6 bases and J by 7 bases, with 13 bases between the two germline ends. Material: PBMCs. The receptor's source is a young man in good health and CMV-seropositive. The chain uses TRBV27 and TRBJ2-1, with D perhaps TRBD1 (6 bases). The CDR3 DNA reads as TGTGCCAGCAGACTACAGGGTCGGAATGAGCAGTTCTTC. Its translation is CASRLQGRNEQFF.